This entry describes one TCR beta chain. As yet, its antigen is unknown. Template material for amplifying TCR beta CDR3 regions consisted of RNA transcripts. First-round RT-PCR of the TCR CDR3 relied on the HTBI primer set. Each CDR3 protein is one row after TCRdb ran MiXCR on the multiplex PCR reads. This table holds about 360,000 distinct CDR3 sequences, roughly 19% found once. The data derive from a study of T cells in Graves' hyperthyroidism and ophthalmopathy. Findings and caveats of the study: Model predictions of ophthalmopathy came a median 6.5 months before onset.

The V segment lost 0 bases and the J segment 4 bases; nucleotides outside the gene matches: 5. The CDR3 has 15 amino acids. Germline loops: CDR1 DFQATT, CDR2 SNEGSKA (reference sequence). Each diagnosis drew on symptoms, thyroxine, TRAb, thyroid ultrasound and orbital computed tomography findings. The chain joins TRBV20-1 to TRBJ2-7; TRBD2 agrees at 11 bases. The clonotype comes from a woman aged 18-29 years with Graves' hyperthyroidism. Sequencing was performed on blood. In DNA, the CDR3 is TGCAGTGCTAGAGATTTACTAGCGGGAGCATACGAGCAGTACTTC. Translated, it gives CSARDLLAGAYEQYF.